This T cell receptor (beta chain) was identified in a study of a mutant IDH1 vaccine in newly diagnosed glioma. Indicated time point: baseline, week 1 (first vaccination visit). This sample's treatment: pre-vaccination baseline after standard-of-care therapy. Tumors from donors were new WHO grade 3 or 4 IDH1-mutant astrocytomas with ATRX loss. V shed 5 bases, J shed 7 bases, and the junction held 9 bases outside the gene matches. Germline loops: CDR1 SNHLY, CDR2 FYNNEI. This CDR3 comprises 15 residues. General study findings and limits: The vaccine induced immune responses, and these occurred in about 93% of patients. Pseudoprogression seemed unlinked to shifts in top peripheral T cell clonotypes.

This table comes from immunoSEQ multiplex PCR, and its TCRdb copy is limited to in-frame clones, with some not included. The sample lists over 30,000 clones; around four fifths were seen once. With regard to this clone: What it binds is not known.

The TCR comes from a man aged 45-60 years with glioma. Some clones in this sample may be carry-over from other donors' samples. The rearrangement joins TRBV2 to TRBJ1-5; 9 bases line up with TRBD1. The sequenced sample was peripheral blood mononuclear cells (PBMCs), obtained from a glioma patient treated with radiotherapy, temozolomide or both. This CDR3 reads CASSQTGGEGQPQHF. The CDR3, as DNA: TGTGCCAGCAGTCAGACAGGGGGAGAAGGCCAGCCCCAGCATTTT.